Sequencing of this T cell receptor beta chain was carried out in a study of regulatory T cells in long-lasting Graves disease. Study-wide background: Patients with new Graves' disease had used antithyroid drugs below 3 months.

Germline lookup yields CDR1 DFQATT and CDR2 SNEGSKA (reference sequence). The CDR3 length is 16 residues. The time point denotes: newly diagnosed GD, antithyroid drugs for less than 3 months. From RNA extracted from PBMCs, the TCR library was made. Arm-PCR of CDR3 regions and iRepertoire HTBI primers were the basis on which TCR beta libraries were built. MiXCR was run by TCRdb on the multiplex PCR reads, yielding one entry per CDR3 protein. The sample lists 550,000 to 600,000 distinct CDR3 sequences, 15% to 20% occurring once. Note on this clonotype: Compared with germline, one end of the junction differs, possibly owing to a read error.

The sample also formed part of further work on T cells in Graves' hyperthyroidism and ophthalmopathy. That source notes: Hyperthyroidism had been newly diagnosed in patients aged 18 to 65, and its duration was under 2 months. Initially, a first-round RT-PCR of the TCR CDR3 employed the HTBI primer set.

This sequence joins TRBV20-1 and TRBJ2-1; 11 positions agree with TRBD1. The source was peripheral blood mononuclear cells (PBMCs), collected at new diagnosis, from a patient treated with antithyroid drugs. This clonotype originated in a man aged 18-30 years with Graves disease. CDR3: CSARGLDRGRINEQFF. For the CDR3, the DNA is TGCAGTGCCAGAGGCCTGGACAGGGGGCGCATCAATGAGCAGTTCTTC.